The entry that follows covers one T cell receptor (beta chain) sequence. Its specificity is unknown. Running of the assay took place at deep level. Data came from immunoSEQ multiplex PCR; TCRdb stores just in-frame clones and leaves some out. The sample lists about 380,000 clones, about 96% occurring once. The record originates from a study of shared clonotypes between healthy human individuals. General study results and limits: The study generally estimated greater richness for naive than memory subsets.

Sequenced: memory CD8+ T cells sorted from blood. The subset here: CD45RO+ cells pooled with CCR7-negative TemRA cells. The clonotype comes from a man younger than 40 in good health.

CDR3 nucleotide sequence: TGTGCCTGGAGTGTAGAGACCCAGTACTTC. It is translated as CAWSVETQYF. The chain is built from TRBV30 and TRBJ2-5; no reliable D call. CDR3 length: 10 amino acids. Germline V gives CDR1 GTSNPN, CDR2 SVGIG (reference sequence). The germline V and J ends were trimmed by 0 bases and 4 bases, with 0 bases remaining between them.